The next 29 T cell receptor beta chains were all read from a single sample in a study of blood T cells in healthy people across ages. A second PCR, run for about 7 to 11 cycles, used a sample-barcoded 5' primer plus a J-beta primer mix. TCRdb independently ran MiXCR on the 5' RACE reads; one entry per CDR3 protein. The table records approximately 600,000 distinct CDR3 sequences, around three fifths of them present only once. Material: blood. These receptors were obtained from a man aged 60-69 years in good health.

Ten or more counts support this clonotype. The CDR3 sequence is CSVARGQETQYF. The CDR3 DNA reads as TGCAGCGTTGCGAGGGGACAAGAGACCCAGTACTTC. The chain uses TRBV29-1 and TRBJ2-5; D tentatively reads TRBD1 or TRBD2 (5 bases each). With 4 bases removed from V and 2 bases from J, the gap between germline ends came to 8 bases. CDR3 length equals 12 residues. The V gene's germline CDR1 is SQVTM and CDR2 ANQGSEA.

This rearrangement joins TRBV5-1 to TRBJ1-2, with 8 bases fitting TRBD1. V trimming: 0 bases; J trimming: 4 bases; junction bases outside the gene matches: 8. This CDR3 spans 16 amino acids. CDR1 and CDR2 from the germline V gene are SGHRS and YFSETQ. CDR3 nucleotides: TGCGCCAGCAGCTTGGCCCTCGGACAGGGCGTCTATGGCTACACCTTC. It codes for CASSLALGQGVYGYTF.

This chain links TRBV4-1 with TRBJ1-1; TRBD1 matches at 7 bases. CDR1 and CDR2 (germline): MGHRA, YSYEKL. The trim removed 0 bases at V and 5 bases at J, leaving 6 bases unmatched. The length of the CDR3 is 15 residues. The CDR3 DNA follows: TGCGCCAGCAGCCAAGATAGCAGGGGGAGGACTGAAGCTTTCTTT. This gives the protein CASSQDSRGRTEAFF.

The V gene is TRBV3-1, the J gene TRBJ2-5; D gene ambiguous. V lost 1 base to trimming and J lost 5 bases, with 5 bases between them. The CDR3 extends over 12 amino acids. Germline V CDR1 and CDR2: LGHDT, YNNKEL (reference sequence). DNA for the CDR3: TGTGCCAGCAGCCAAGGGGATGAGACCCAGTACTTC. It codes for CASSQGDETQYF.

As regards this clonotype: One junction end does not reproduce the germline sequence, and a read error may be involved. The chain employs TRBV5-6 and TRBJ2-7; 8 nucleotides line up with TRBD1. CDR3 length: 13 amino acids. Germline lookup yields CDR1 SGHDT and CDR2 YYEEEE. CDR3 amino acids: CASSVGQVYEQCF. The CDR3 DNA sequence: TGTGCCAGCAGCGTGGGACAGGTCTACGAGCAGTGCTTC.

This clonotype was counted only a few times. Here the CDR3 reads CSASYSGGPSSYNEQFF. In DNA form, the CDR3 reads TGCAGTGCTAGTTATAGCGGGGGGCCGAGCTCCTACAATGAGCAGTTCTTC. The chain joins TRBV20-1 to TRBJ2-1; the match to TRBD2 covers 10 bases. V dropped 3 bases and J dropped 0; count of bases not matched to a gene: 8. CDR3 length equals 17 residues. Per the germline V gene, CDR1 is DFQATT and CDR2 is SNEGSKA (reference sequence).

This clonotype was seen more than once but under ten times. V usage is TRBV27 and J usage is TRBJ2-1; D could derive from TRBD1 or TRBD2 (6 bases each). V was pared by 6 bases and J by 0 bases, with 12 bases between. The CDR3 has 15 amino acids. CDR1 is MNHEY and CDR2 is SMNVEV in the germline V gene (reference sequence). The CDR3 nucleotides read TGTGCCAGCAGGGGGGCGGGGAGCTCCTACAATGAGCAGTTCTTC. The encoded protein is CASRGAGSSYNEQFF.

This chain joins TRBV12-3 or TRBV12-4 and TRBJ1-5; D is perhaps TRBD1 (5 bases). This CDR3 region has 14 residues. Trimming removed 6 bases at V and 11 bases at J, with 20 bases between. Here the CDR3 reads CASSRDVLTPAQHF. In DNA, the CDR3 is TGTGCCAGCAGCCGGGACGTCCTAACCCCGGCCCAGCATTTT.

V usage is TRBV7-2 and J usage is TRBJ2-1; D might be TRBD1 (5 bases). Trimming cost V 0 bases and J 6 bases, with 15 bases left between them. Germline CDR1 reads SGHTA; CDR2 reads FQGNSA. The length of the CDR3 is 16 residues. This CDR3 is CASSLAPPGIRNEQFF. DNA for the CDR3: TGTGCCAGCAGCTTAGCGCCTCCAGGGATCCGCAATGAGCAGTTCTTC.

The CDR3, as DNA: TGTGCCAGCAGCTTCAGCGGATCACTCCCAGATACGCAGTATTTT. It specifies CASSFSGSLPDTQYF. This chain uses TRBV11-2 with TRBJ2-3; weak D call: TRBD2 (5 bases). Germline V gene lookup returns CDR1 SGHAT and CDR2 FQNNGV. Trimming left V 3 bases short and J 4 bases short, with 14 bases between. The CDR3 runs 15 residues.

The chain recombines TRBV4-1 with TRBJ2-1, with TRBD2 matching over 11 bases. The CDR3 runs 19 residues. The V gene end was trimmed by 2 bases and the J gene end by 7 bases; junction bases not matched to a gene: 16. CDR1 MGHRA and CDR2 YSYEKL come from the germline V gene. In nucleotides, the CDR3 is TGCGCCAGCAGCCAAACGATTTTTAGCGGGGGGGCGTTATTAAATGAGCAGTTCTTC. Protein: CASSQTIFSGGALLNEQFF.

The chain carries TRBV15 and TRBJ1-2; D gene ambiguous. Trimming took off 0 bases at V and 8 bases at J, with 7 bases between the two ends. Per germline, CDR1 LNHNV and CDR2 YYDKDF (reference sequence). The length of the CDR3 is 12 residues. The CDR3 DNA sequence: TGTGCCACCAGCAGAGATGAAGGAGGCTACACCTTC. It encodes CATSRDEGGYTF. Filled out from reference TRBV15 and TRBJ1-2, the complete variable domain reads DAMVIQNPRYQVTQFGKPVTLSCSQTLNHNVMYWYQQKSSQAPKLLFHYYDKDFNNEADTPDNFQSRRPNTSFCFLDIRSPGLGDTAMYLCATSRDEGGYTFGSGTRLTVV.

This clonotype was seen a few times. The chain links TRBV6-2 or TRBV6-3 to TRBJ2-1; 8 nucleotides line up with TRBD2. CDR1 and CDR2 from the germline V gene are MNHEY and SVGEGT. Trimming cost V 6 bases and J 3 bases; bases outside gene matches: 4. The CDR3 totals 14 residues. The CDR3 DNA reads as TGTGCCAGCAGGCCGGGGGGGGTCTACAATGAGCAGTTCTTC. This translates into CASRPGGVYNEQFF.

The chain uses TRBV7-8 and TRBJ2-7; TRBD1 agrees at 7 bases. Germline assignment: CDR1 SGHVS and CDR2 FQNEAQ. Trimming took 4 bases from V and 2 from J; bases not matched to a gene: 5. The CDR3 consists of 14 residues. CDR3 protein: CASSYSQGTYEQYF. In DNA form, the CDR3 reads TGTGCCAGCAGCTACTCACAGGGGACCTACGAGCAGTACTTC.

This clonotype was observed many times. The CDR3 DNA sequence: TGCGCCAGCAGCCCCTGGACAGGGGCCACAGATACGCAGTATTTT. It specifies CASSPWTGATDTQYF. The gene calls are TRBV5-1 and TRBJ2-3; the match to TRBD1 covers 9 bases. Germline lookup yields CDR1 SGHRS and CDR2 YFSETQ. V lost 4 bases to trimming and J lost 2 bases; unmatched junction nucleotides: 5. This CDR3 region has 15 residues.

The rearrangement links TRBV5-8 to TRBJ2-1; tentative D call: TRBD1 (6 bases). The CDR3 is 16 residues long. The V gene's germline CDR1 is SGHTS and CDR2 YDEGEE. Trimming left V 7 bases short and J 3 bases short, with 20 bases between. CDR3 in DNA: TGTGCCAGCCCCGCTGGTCCATGGACAGACTACAATGAGCAGTTCTTC. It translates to CASPAGPWTDYNEQFF.

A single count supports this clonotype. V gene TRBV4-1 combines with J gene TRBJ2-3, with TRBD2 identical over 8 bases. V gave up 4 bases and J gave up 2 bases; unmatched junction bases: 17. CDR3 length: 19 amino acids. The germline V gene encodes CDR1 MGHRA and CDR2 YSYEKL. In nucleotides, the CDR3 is TGCGCCAGCAGCCTACGGGGGGGATGGGGGCCGGGTCTCACAGATACGCAGTATTTT. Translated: CASSLRGGWGPGLTDTQYF.

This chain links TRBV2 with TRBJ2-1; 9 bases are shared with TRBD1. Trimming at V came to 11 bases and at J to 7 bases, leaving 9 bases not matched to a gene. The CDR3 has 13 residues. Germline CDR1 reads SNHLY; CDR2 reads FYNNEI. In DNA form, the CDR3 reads TGTGCCGTCAAGGGGACAGGGCTTAATGAGCAGTTCTTC. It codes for CAVKGTGLNEQFF.

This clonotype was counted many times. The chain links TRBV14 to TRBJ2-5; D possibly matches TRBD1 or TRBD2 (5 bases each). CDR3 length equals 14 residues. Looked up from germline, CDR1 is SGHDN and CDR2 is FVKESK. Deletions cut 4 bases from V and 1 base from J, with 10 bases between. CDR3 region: CASSRWDGQETQYF. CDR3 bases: TGTGCCAGCAGCCGGTGGGACGGCCAAGAGACCCAGTACTTC.

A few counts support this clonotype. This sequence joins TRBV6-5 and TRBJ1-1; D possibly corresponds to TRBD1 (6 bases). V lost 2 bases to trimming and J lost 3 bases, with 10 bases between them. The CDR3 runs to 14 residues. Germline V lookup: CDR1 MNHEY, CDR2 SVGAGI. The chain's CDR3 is CASSYGGGYTEAFF. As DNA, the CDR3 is TGTGCCAGCAGTTACGGAGGGGGGTACACTGAAGCTTTCTTT.

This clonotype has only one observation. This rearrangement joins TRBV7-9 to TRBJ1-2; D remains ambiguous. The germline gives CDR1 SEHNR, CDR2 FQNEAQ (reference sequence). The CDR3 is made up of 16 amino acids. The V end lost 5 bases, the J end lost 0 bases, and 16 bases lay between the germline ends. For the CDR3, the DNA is TGTGCCAGCAGCCCGATCCGGGCGGGGACTAACTATGGCTACACCTTC. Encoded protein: CASSPIRAGTNYGYTF.

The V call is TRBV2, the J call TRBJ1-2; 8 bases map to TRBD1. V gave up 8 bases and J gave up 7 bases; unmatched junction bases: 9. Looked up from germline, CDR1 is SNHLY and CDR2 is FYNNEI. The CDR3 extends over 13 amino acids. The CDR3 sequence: CASLLDRVSGYTF. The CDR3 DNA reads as TGTGCCAGCCTATTGGACAGGGTTAGTGGCTACACCTTC.

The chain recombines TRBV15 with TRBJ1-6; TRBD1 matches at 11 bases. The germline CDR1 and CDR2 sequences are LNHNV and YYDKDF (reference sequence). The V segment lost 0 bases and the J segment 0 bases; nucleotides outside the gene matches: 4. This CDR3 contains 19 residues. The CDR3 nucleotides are TGTGCCACCAGCAGAGACCTTGGACAGGGGGCCTCCTATAATTCACCCCTCCACTTT. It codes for CATSRDLGQGASYNSPLHF.

Written as DNA, the CDR3 is TGTGCCAGCAGTGTGACAGTCCCGGGGAACATTCAGTACTTC. It yields the protein CASSVTVPGNIQYF. The V call is TRBV12-3 or TRBV12-4, the J call TRBJ2-4; the D gene could be TRBD1 or TRBD2 (5 bases each). The CDR3 loop spans 14 amino acids. The V end lost 5 bases, the J end lost 7 bases, and 15 bases lay between the germline ends.

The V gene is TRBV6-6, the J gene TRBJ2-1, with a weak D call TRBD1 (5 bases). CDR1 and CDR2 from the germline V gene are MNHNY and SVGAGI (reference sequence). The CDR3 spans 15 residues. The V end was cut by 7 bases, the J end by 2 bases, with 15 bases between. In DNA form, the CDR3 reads TGTGCCAGCAAATACGAAGGGGCGACCTACAATGAGCAGTTCTTC. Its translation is CASKYEGATYNEQFF.

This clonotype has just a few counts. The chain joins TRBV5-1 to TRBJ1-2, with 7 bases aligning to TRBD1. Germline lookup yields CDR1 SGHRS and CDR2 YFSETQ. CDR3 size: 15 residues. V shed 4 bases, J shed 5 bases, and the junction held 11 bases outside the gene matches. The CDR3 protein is CASSGTGATVYGYTF. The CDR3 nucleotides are TGCGCCAGCAGCGGAACAGGGGCAACCGTATATGGCTACACCTTC.

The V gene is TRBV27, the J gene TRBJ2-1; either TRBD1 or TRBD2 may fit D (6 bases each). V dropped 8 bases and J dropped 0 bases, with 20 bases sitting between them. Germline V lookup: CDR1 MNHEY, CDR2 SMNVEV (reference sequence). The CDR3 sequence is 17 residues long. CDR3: CASQRGFWGASYNEQFF. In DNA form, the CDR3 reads TGTGCCAGCCAGAGGGGTTTTTGGGGGGCCTCCTACAATGAGCAGTTCTTC.

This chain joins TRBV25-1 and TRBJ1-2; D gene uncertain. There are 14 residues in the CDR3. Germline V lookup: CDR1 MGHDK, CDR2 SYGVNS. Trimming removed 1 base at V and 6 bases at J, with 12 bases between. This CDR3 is CASSESGGRHGYTF. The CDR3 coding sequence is TGTGCCAGCAGTGAATCGGGAGGGAGGCATGGCTACACCTTC.

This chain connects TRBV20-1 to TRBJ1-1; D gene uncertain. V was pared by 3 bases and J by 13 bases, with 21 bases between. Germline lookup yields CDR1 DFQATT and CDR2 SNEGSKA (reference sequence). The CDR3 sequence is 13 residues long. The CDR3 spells CSARLGSGRIVFF. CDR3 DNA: TGCAGTGCTAGGTTGGGTTCTGGCCGTATCGTTTTCTTT.